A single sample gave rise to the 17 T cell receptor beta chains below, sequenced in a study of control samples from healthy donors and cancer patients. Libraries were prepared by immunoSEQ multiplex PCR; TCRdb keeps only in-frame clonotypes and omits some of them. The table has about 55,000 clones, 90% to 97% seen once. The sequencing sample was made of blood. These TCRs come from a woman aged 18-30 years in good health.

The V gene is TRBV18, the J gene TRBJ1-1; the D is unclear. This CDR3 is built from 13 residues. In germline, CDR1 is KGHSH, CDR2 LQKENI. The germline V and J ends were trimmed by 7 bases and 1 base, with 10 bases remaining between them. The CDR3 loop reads CASFPTRNTEAFF. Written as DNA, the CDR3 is TGTGCCAGCTTCCCGACCCGGAACACTGAAGCTTTCTTT.

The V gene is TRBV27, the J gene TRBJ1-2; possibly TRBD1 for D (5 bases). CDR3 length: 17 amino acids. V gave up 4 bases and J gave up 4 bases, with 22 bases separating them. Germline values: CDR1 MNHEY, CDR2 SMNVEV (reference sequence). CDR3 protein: CASSSSSAGGYRYGYTF. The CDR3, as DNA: TGTGCCAGCAGTTCATCCTCGGCGGGGGGGTATCGCTATGGCTACACCTTC.

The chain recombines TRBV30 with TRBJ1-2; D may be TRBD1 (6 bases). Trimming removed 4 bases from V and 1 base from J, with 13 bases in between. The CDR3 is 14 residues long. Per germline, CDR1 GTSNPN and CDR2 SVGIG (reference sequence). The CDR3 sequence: CAWTAGVYNYGYTF. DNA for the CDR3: TGTGCCTGGACCGCAGGGGTCTATAACTATGGCTACACCTTC.

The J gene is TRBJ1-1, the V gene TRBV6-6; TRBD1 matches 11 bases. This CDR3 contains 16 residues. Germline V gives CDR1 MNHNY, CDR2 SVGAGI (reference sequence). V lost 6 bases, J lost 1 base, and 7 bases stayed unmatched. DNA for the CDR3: TGTGCCAGCAGCCGGACAGGGGGCGAGTGGAACACTGAAGCTTTCTTT. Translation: CASSRTGGEWNTEAFF.

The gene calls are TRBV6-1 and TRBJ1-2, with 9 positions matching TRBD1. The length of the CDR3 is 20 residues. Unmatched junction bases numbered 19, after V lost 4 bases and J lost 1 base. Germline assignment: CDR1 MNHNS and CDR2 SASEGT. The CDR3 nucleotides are TGTGCCAGCAGTGGGCCTATAACCATTGACAGGGGGTTGTTTAACTATGGCTACACCTTC. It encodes CASSGPITIDRGLFNYGYTF.

Written as DNA, the CDR3 is TGTGCCAGCAGTGAAGGCGGGCTTACCAGGAATCTTTATGGCTACACCTTC. Its protein is CASSEGGLTRNLYGYTF. The chain has TRBV6-1 and TRBJ1-2; unclear D gene. In germline, CDR1 is MNHNS, CDR2 SASEGT. The CDR3 is 17 residues long. The germline V and J ends were trimmed by 1 base and 5 bases, with 20 bases remaining between them.

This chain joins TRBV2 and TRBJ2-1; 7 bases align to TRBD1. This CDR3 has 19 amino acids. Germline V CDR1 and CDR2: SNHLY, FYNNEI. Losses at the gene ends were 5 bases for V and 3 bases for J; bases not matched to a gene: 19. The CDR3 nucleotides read TGTGCCAGCAGTTCGGGACAGAACCTAGGCCCCCTAGGCTACAATGAGCAGTTCTTC. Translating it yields CASSSGQNLGPLGYNEQFF. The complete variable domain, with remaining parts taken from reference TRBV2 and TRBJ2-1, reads EPEVTQTPSHQVTQMGQEVILRCVPISNHLYFYWYRQILGQKVEFLVSFYNNEISEKSEIFDDQFSVERPDGSNFTLKIRSTKLEDSAMYFCASSSGQNLGPLGYNEQFFGPGTRLTVL.

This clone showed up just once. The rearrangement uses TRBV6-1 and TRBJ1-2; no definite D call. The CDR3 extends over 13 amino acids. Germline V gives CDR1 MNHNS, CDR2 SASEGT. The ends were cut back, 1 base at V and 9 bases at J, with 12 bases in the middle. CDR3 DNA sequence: TGTGCCAGCAGTGAAGACGTTTGGGGTAGCTACACCTTC. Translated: CASSEDVWGSYTF.

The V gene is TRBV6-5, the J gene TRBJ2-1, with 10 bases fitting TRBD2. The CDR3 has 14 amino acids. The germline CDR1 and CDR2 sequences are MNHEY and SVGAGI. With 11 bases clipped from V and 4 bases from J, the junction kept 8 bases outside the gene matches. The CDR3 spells CAGTGTSDYNEQFF. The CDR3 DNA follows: TGTGCCGGAACCGGGACTAGCGATTACAATGAGCAGTTCTTC.

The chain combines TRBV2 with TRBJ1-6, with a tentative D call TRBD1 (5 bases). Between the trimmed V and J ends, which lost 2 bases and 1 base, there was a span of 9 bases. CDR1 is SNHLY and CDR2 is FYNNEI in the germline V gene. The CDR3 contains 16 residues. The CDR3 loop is CASSERGGSYNSPLHF. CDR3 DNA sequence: TGTGCCAGCAGTGAACGGGGGGGGTCCTATAATTCACCCCTCCACTTT.

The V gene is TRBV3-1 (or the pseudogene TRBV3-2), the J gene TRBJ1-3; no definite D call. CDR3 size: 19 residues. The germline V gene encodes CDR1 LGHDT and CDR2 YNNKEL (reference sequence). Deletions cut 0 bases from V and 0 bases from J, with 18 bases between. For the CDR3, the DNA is TGTGCCAGCAGCCAAGACTATAAGGAACACCCGAGCTCTGGAAACACCATATATTTT. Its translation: CASSQDYKEHPSSGNTIYF.

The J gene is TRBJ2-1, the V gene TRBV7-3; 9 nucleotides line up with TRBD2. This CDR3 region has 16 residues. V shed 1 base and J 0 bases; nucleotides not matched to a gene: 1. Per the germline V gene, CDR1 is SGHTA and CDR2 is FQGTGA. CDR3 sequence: CASSLIAGASYNEQFF. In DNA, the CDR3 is TGTGCCAGCAGCTTAATAGCGGGGGCCTCCTACAATGAGCAGTTCTTC.

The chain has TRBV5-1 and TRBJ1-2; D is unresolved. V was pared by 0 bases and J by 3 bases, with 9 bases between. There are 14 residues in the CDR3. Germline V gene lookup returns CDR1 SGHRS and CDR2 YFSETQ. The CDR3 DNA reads TGCGCCAGCAGCTTGGCCGGGAGCCACTATGGCTACACCTTC. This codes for CASSLAGSHYGYTF. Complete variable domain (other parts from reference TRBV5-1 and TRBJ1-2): KAGVTQTPRYLIKTRGQQVTLSCSPISGHRSVSWYQQTPGQGLQFLFEYFSETQRNKGNFPGRFSGRQFSNSRSEMNVSTLELGDSALYLCASSLAGSHYGYTFGSGTRLTVV.

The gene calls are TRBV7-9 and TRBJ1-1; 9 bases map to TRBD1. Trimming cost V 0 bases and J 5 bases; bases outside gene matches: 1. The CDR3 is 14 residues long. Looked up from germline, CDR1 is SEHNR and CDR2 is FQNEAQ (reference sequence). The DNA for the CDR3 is TGTGCCAGCAGCTTAGCGACAGGGGGGACTGAAGCTTTCTTT. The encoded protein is CASSLATGGTEAFF.

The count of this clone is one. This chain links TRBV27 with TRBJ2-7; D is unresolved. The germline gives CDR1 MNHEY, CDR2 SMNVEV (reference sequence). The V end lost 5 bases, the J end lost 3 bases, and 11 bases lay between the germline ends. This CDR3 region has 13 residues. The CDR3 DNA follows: TGTGCCAGCAGTCCGGGTAACTACTACGAGCAGTACTTC. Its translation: CASSPGNYYEQYF.

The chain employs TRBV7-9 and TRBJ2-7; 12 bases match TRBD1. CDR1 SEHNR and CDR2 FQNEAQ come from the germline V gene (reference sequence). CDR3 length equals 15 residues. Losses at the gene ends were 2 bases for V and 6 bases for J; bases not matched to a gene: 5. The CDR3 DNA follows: TGTGCCAGCAGCTTACAAGGGGACAGGGGGCTCGAGCAGTACTTC. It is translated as CASSLQGDRGLEQYF.

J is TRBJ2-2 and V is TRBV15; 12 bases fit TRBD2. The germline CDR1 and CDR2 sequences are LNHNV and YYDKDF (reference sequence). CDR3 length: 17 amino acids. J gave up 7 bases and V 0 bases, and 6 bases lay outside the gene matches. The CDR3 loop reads CATSRDRTSGEGGELFF. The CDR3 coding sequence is TGTGCCACCAGCAGAGATAGGACTAGCGGGGAAGGCGGGGAGCTGTTTTTT.